Sequencing of this TCR beta chain was carried out in a study of shared clonotypes between healthy human individuals. The V gene's germline CDR1 is MRHNA and CDR2 SNTAGT. Trimming took 4 bases from V and 2 from J, leaving 5 bases between them. This CDR3 has 13 amino acids. This clone has a count of ten or more. Free of recent acute infections or vaccinations, the donors were healthy HIV-negative adults. Original analysis: Junction-only immunoSEQ sequences carried no quality scores, so filtering differed. Measured with immunoSEQ multiplex PCR; TCRdb has only the in-frame clones, and not every one. V, J and clone size are taken as reported in that table, and D and trimming were inferred from the DNA itself. This table has around 88,000 clones, approximately 63% appearing once.

Source material: memory CD8+ T cells sorted from blood. Subset: CD45RO+ cells pooled with CCR7-negative TemRA cells. The chain joins TRBV6-4 to TRBJ2-2; unclear D gene. This TCR was recovered from a young man in good health. The CDR3 DNA reads TGTGCCAGCAGTGGCGACAACACCGGGGAGCTGTTTTTT. It codes for CASSGDNTGELFF.